Below are 16 T cell receptor beta chains sequenced from a single sample in a study of blood T cell repertoires in COVID-19. Libraries were prepared by immunoSEQ multiplex PCR; TCRdb keeps only in-frame clonotypes and omits some of them. The data show some 250,000 clones, about 90% seen once. Sequencing input: peripheral blood. All receptors derive from a man aged 60 to 75 with acute or convalescent COVID-19.

The chain has TRBV18 and TRBJ2-7, with a weak D call TRBD1 (5 bases). In germline, CDR1 is KGHSH, CDR2 LQKENI. CDR3 length equals 13 residues. Trimming cost V 3 bases and J 4 bases, with 10 bases left between them. The CDR3 bases are TGTGCCAGCTCACCGATACAGGAGTACGAGCAGTACTTC. Encoded protein: CASSPIQEYEQYF.

The J gene is TRBJ1-5, the V gene TRBV10-3; TRBD1 might be the D (5 bases). CDR1 ENHRY and CDR2 SYGVKD come from the germline V gene. Trimming pared 1 base from V and 11 bases from J, leaving 12 bases between. CDR3 size: 13 residues. CDR3 region: CAISELQEAAQHF. In DNA form, the CDR3 reads TGTGCCATCAGTGAGTTACAGGAAGCAGCCCAGCATTTT.

CDR3 nucleotide sequence: TGTGCCAGCAGCGGTCGCGGGGGCTACAATGAGCAGTTCTTC. It yields the protein CASSGRGGYNEQFF. The chain recombines TRBV9 with TRBJ2-1, with 7 bases lining up with TRBD2. The CDR3 is 14 amino acids. The trim removed 3 bases at V and 3 bases at J, leaving 3 bases unmatched. Germline V gene data show CDR1 as SGDLS and CDR2 as YYNGEE.

In DNA, the CDR3 is TGTGCCAGCAGCTTATTCAGCGTAGGCTACACCTTC. Amino acid sequence: CASSLFSVGYTF. The V and J genes are TRBV7-9 and TRBJ1-2; D is unresolved. The CDR3 has 12 residues. The germline CDR1 and CDR2 sequences are SEHNR and FQNEAQ (reference sequence). V lost 2 bases to trimming and J lost 8 bases, with 9 bases between them.

The V call is TRBV7-9, the J call TRBJ1-2; D call uncertain. CDR1 is SEHNR and CDR2 is FQNEAQ in the germline V gene (reference sequence). The CDR3 has 15 residues. The V end was cut by 2 bases, the J end by 0 bases, with 10 bases between. The CDR3 loop is CASSLNGGTNYGYTF. The CDR3, as DNA: TGTGCCAGCAGCTTAAATGGTGGCACTAACTATGGCTACACCTTC.

This clone is a singleton in its sample. The V call is TRBV4-1, the J call TRBJ2-5; tentative D call: TRBD2 (7 bases). Trimming stripped 0 bases from V and 2 bases from J, with 16 bases between. Germline lookup yields CDR1 MGHRA and CDR2 YSYEKL. The CDR3 has 17 residues. CDR3 nucleotides: TGCGCCAGCAGCCAAGAACAGCGGGGAGGGGGGCAAGAGACCCAGTACTTC. Translation: CASSQEQRGGGQETQYF.

J is TRBJ2-5 and V is TRBV6-5; tentatively, D is TRBD2 (6 bases). V lost 0 bases and J lost 4, with 12 bases in between. CDR3 length: 15 amino acids. Germline values: CDR1 MNHEY, CDR2 SVGAGI. CDR3 in amino acids: CASSYSRVGGETQYF. The CDR3 coding sequence is TGTGCCAGCAGTTACTCGAGGGTGGGGGGAGAGACCCAGTACTTC.

V usage is TRBV30 and J usage is TRBJ1-3, with D maybe TRBD1 (6 bases). The CDR3 sequence is 15 residues long. Germline CDR1 reads GTSNPN; CDR2 reads SVGIG (reference sequence). V shed 1 base and J shed 3 bases, with 13 bases lying between them. CDR3 nucleotide sequence: TGTGCCTGGAGTGCCCTACAGGGAATTGGAAACACCATATATTTT. This sequence encodes CAWSALQGIGNTIYF.

V gene TRBV7-9 combines with J gene TRBJ2-5; TRBD1 matches 10 bases. Germline V gene data show CDR1 as SEHNR and CDR2 as FQNEAQ (reference sequence). The J segment lost 2 bases and the V segment lost 7 bases, leaving 7 bases of the junction unmatched. The CDR3 is 15 amino acids. The DNA for the CDR3 is TGTGCCAGCAAACCCGGGACAGGGGCTCAAGAGACCCAGTACTTC. Protein sequence: CASKPGTGAQETQYF.

This sequence joins TRBV30 and TRBJ1-3, with a weak D call TRBD1 (5 bases). V lost 4 bases and J 0 bases, leaving 13 bases between the germline ends. The CDR3 consists of 15 residues. The germline gives CDR1 GTSNPN, CDR2 SVGIG (reference sequence). CDR3 in amino acids: CAWNRDSDSGNTIYF. For the CDR3, the DNA is TGTGCCTGGAACCGAGACAGCGACTCTGGAAACACCATATATTTT.

This clone came up once. The chain has TRBV6-2 or TRBV6-3 and TRBJ2-5; a weak D match, TRBD2 (5 bases). In germline, CDR1 is MNHEY, CDR2 SVGEGT. V lost 2 bases to trimming and J lost 5 bases, with 18 bases between them. The CDR3 has 16 amino acids. The CDR3 sequence is CASSYGVRDLRETQYF. The CDR3 DNA follows: TGTGCCAGCAGTTACGGGGTCCGGGATCTCAGGGAGACCCAGTACTTC.

The V call is TRBV7-2, the J call TRBJ1-1, with D possibly TRBD1 on 5 matching bases. V lost 2 bases and J 3 bases, leaving 7 bases between the germline ends. The CDR3 is made up of 13 amino acids. Looked up from germline, CDR1 is SGHTA and CDR2 is FQGNSA. This CDR3 is CASSLRQYTEAFF. The CDR3 nucleotides are TGTGCCAGCAGCTTAAGACAGTACACTGAAGCTTTCTTT.

The chain is built from TRBV14 and TRBJ2-6; 12 bases match TRBD2. This CDR3 region has 18 residues. The V and J ends lost 3 bases and 0 bases, in that order; junction bases with no gene match: 3. The V gene's germline CDR1 is SGHDN and CDR2 FVKESK. The CDR3 bases are TGTGCCAGCAGCCAGGGACTAGCGGGTAACTCTGGGGCCAACGTCCTGACTTTC. As protein: CASSQGLAGNSGANVLTF.

The CDR3 nucleotides read TGTGCCAGCAGAGACACCGTCTCCTACAATGAGCAGTTCTTC. Translated, it gives CASRDTVSYNEQFF. This sequence joins TRBV27 and TRBJ2-1; no clear D gene. Germline CDR1 and CDR2: MNHEY and SMNVEV (reference sequence). Trimming left V 6 bases short and J 0 bases short, with 9 bases between. The CDR3 contains 14 residues.

The chain uses TRBV19 and TRBJ1-5; D call uncertain. CDR3 length: 15 residues. Per the germline V gene, CDR1 is LNHDA and CDR2 is SQIVND (reference sequence). Trimming took 5 bases from V and 0 from J, leaving 11 bases between them. The CDR3 reads CASSPRRASNQPQHF. CDR3 bases: TGTGCCAGTAGTCCGCGGAGGGCTAGCAATCAGCCCCAGCATTTT.

The V gene is TRBV2, the J gene TRBJ1-1; D gene unclear. Germline V CDR1 and CDR2: SNHLY, FYNNEI. V gave up 7 bases and J gave up 4 bases, with 10 bases separating them. The CDR3 covers 12 residues. The CDR3 nucleotides read TGTGCCAGCACGGAGATTTTCACTGAAGCTTTCTTT. Translation: CASTEIFTEAFF.